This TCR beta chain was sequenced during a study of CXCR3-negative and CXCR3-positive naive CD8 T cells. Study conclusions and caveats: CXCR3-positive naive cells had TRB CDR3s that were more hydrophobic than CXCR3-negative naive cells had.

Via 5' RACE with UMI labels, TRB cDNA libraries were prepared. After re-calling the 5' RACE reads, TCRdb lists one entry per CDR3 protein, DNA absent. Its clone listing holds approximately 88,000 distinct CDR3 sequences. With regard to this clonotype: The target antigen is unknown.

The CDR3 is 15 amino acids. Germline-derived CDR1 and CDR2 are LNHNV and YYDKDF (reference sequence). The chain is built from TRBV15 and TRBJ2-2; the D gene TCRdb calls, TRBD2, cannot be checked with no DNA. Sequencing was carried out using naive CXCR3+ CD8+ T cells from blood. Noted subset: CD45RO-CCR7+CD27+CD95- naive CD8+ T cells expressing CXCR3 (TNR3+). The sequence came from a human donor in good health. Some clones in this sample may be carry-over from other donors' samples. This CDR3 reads CATSDKRGPTGELFF. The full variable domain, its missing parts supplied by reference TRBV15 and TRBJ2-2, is DAMVIQNPRYQVTQFGKPVTLSCSQTLNHNVMYWYQQKSSQAPKLLFHYYDKDFNNEADTPDNFQSRRPNTSFCFLDIRSPGLGDTAMYLCATSDKRGPTGELFFGEGSRLTVL.